The 11 T cell receptor beta chains below come from one sample, sequenced in a study of blood T cell repertoires in COVID-19. This table comes from immunoSEQ multiplex PCR, and its TCRdb copy is limited to in-frame clones, with some not included. The repertoire includes some 290,000 clones, roughly 90% of them detected once, and roughly 2.2% sits in the top ten. Sequencing input: peripheral blood. The receptors come from a woman aged 45-60 years who had recovered from COVID-19.

The chain combines TRBV30 with TRBJ1-4, with TRBD1 matching 8 bases. Germline CDR1 GTSNPN, CDR2 SVGIG (reference sequence). The CDR3 loop spans 14 amino acids. Trimming took 0 bases from V and 7 from J; bases not matched to a gene: 4. The CDR3: CAWSVNRGSEKLFF. The CDR3 coding sequence is TGTGCCTGGAGTGTAAACAGGGGGAGTGAAAAACTGTTTTTT.

Comments on this clone: Its ends do not fully match the called genes, so a read error is possible. The chain recombines TRBV19 with TRBJ1-1; 7 nucleotides align to TRBD1. The CDR3 is made up of 15 amino acids. CDR1 and CDR2 from the germline V gene are LNHDA and SQIVND (reference sequence). CDR3 bases: TGTGCCAGCAGTATTGGAGGGGGCCATCACACTGAAGCTTTCTTT. Residues: CASSIGGGHHTEAFF.

This chain uses TRBV30 with TRBJ2-3; 15 bases agree with TRBD2. The ends lost 3 bases at V and 4 bases at J; junction bases unmatched: 8. The CDR3 runs to 17 residues. Per the germline V gene, CDR1 is GTSNPN and CDR2 is SVGIG (reference sequence). The CDR3 region is CAWRVGLAGGSADTQYF. The CDR3 DNA reads TGTGCCTGGAGGGTGGGACTAGCGGGGGGATCGGCAGATACGCAGTATTTT. Full variable domain (missing parts from reference TRBV30 and TRBJ2-3): SQTIHQWPATLVQPVGSPLSLECTVEGTSNPNLYWYRQAAGRGLQLLFYSVGIGQISSEVPQNLSASRPQDRQFILSSKKLLLSDSGFYLCAWRVGLAGGSADTQYFGPGTRLTVL.

V gene TRBV20-1 combines with J gene TRBJ1-1; 7 nucleotides align to TRBD1. CDR1 and CDR2 (germline): DFQATT, SNEGSKA (reference sequence). This CDR3 comprises 17 residues. V gave up 3 bases and J gave up 2 bases; unmatched junction bases: 15. As DNA, the CDR3 is TGCAGTGCTAGTCCCCCGAGGGGGCCTGCACCCAACACTGAAGCTTTCTTT. It yields the protein CSASPPRGPAPNTEAFF.

Only a few counts were recorded for this clone. The chain has TRBV21-1 and TRBJ1-3; the table's TRBD1 call for D was not verified on the DNA. TRBV21-1 is a pseudogene segment. The CDR3 sequence is 14 residues long. Written as DNA, the CDR3 is TGTGCCAGCAGCAGGGCCATCTCTGGAAACACCATATATTTT. This translates into CASSRAISGNTIYF.

This chain links TRBV5-4 with TRBJ2-4, with TRBD2 identical over 8 bases. With 6 bases clipped from V and 5 bases from J, the junction kept 7 bases outside the gene matches. The length of the CDR3 is 14 residues. The germline V gene has CDR1 SGHNT and CDR2 YYREEE (reference sequence). In DNA, the CDR3 is TGTGCCAGCACCATGCGGGGGGCGGAAAACATTCAGTACTTC. It yields the protein CASTMRGAENIQYF.

The chain couples TRBV5-4 to TRBJ1-2; a weak D match, TRBD1 (5 bases). There are 14 residues in the CDR3. V lost 5 bases and J 8 bases, leaving 19 bases between the germline ends. CDR1 and CDR2 from the germline V gene are SGHNT and YYREEE (reference sequence). CDR3 nucleotide sequence: TGTGCCAGCAGGGGGCCAGGGAGGTCACGGGGCTACACCTTC. It is translated as CASRGPGRSRGYTF.

The V call is TRBV13, the J call TRBJ2-7, with a possible D match to TRBD2 (6 bases). The CDR3 runs 14 residues. Germline V CDR1 and CDR2: PRHDT, FYEKMQ (reference sequence). Between the trimmed V and J ends, which lost 5 bases and 4 bases, there was a span of 15 bases. The CDR3 reads CASSTRASEYEQYF. CDR3 DNA: TGTGCCAGCAGCACCCGGGCTAGCGAGTACGAGCAGTACTTC.

J is TRBJ2-7 and V is TRBV9, with TRBD2 identical over 7 bases. With V trimmed by 0 bases and J by 4 bases, 1 base remained unmatched. The CDR3 contains 13 residues. The germline gives CDR1 SGDLS, CDR2 YYNGEE. The CDR3 bases are TGTGCCAGCAGCGTAGATAGCGGGTACGAGCAGTACTTC. Translation gives CASSVDSGYEQYF.

This chain joins TRBV2 and TRBJ2-5; 11 bases line up with TRBD2. This CDR3 is built from 14 residues. V lost 8 bases, J lost 2 bases, and 4 bases stayed unmatched. Germline V gives CDR1 SNHLY, CDR2 FYNNEI. The CDR3 bases are TGTGCCAGCTCGGGACTAGCGGTGCAAGAGACCCAGTACTTC. It encodes CASSGLAVQETQYF.

This chain connects TRBV4-3 to TRBJ2-7; D not resolved. This CDR3 has 15 residues. With 1 base removed from V and 0 bases from J, the gap between germline ends came to 10 bases. Germline CDR1 reads LGHNA; CDR2 reads YSLEER. The CDR3 spells CASSQGALASYEQYF. DNA of the CDR3: TGCGCCAGCAGCCAAGGAGCCCTCGCCTCCTACGAGCAGTACTTC.